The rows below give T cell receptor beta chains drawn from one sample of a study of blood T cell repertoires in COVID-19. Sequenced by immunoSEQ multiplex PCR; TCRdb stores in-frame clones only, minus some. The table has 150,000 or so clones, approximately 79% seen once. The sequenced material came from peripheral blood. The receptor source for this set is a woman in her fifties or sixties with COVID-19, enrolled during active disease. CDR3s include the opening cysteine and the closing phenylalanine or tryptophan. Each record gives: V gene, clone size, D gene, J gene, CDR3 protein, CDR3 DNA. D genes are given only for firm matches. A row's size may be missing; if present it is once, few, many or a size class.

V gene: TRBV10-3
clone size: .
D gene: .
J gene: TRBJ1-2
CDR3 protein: CAISDPGGKGLSYGYTF
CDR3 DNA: TGTGCCATCAGTGATCCCGGAGGGAAAGGACTATCCTATGGCTACACCTTC

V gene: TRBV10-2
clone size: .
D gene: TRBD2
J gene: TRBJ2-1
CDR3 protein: CASGSAIAGRYNEQFF
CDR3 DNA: TGCGCCAGCGGGTCCGCCATAGCGGGGCGCTACAATGAGCAGTTCTTC

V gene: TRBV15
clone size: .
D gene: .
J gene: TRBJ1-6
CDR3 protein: CATSREITAAKSHF
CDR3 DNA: TGTGCCACCAGCAGAGAGATCACGGCGGCTAAGAGCCACTTT

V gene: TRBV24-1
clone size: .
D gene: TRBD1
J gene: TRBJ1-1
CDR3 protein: CATSGDREEAFF
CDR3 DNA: TGTGCCACCAGCGGCGACAGGGAAGAAGCTTTCTTT

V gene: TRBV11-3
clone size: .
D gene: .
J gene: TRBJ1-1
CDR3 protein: CASSPQANTEAFF
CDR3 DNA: TGTGCCAGCAGCCCTCAGGCGAACACTGAAGCTTTCTTT

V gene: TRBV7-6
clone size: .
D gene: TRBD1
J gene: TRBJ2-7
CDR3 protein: CASSSWTGVSEQYF
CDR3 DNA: TGTGCCAGCAGCTCGTGGACAGGGGTGTCCGAGCAGTACTTC

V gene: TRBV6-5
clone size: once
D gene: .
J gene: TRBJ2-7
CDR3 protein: CASTPPGKYEQYF
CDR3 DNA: TGTGCCAGCACCCCTCCAGGGAAATACGAGCAGTACTTC

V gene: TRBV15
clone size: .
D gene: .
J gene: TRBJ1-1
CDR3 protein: CATSRDMRNTEAFF
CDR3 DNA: TGTGCCACCAGCAGAGATATGAGGAACACTGAAGCTTTCTTT

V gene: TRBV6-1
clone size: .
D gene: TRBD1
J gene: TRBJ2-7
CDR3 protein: CASSDLRTGIYEQYF
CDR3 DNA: TGTGCCAGCAGTGACCTTAGGACAGGGATCTACGAGCAGTACTTC

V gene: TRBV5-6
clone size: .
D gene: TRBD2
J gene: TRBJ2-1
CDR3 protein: CASSLGAGTSGSSGQFF
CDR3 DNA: TGTGCCAGCAGCTTGGGAGCCGGGACTAGCGGTTCTTCTGGGCAGTTCTTC

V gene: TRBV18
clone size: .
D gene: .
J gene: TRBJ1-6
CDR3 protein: CASSPKENLSYNSPLHF
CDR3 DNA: TGTGCCAGCTCACCAAAAGAGAACCTCTCCTATAATTCACCCCTCCACTTT

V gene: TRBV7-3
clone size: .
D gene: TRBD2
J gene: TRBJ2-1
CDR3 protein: CASSSGTRFLDDNEQFF
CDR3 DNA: TGTGCCAGCAGCTCCGGGACTAGGTTTTTGGATGACAATGAGCAGTTCTTC

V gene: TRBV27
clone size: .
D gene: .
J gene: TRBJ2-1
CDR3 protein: CASSLWENNNEQFF
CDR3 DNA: TGTGCCAGCAGTTTATGGGAGAACAACAATGAGCAGTTCTTC